The 3 T cell receptor beta chains presented below share a single source sample, sequenced in a study of blood T cell repertoires in COVID-19. Produced via immunoSEQ multiplex PCR; TCRdb's table is partial and in-frame only. The sample has roughly 300,000 clones, 80% to 95% seen once. Sample: peripheral blood. The source is a young woman with COVID-19, enrolled during active disease.

This sequence joins TRBV7-2 and TRBJ1-5, with TRBD1 identical over 11 bases. The CDR3 totals 14 residues. Germline loops: CDR1 SGHTA, CDR2 FQGNSA. The V and J ends lost 6 bases and 6 bases, in that order; junction bases with no gene match: 4. The CDR3 DNA sequence: TGTGCCAGCAGTCCGGGACAGGGGGTTCAGCCCCAGCATTTT. This sequence encodes CASSPGQGVQPQHF.

The chain carries TRBV5-4 and TRBJ1-2; TRBD1 is a possible D gene (5 bases). Trimming took 2 bases from V and 6 from J, leaving 17 bases between them. The CDR3 contains 15 residues. Germline CDR1 SGHNT, CDR2 YYREEE (reference sequence). The CDR3 sequence: CASSFRGRGDNGYTF. The CDR3 DNA reads TGTGCCAGCAGCTTCCGGGGACGGGGGGATAATGGCTACACCTTC.

The CDR3 loop is CASSLNPGTGDEKLFF. The CDR3 region has the DNA TGTGCCAGCAGCTTAAACCCCGGGACAGGGGATGAAAAACTGTTTTTT. This rearrangement joins TRBV21-1 to TRBJ1-4; the D call in the table, TRBD1, was not verified against the DNA. TRBV21-1 is described as a pseudogene. This CDR3 spans 16 amino acids.